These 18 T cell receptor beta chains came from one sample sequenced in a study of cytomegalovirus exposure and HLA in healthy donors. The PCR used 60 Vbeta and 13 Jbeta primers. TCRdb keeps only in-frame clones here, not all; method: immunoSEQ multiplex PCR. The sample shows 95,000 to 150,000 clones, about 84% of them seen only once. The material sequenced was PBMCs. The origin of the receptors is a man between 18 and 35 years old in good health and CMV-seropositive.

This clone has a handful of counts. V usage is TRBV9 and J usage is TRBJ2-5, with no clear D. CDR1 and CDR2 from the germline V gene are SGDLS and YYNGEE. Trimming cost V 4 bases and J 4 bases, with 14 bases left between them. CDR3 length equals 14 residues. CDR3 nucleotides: TGTGCCAGCAGCTTTAGCCCTTTGGGAGAGACCCAGTACTTC. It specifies CASSFSPLGETQYF.

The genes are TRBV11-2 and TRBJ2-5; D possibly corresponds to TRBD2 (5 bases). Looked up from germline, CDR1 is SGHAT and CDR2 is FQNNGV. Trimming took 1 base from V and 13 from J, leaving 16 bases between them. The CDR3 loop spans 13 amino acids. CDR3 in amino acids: CASSLGPGSWSYF. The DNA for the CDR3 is TGTGCCAGCAGCTTAGGTCCGGGGTCGTGGTCGTACTTC.

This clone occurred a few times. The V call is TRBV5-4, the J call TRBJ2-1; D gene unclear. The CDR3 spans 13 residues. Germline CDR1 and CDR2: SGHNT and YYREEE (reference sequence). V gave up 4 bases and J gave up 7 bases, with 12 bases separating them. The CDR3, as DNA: TGTGCCAGCAGCCGTGGAGTAAATAATGAGCAGTTCTTC. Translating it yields CASSRGVNNEQFF.

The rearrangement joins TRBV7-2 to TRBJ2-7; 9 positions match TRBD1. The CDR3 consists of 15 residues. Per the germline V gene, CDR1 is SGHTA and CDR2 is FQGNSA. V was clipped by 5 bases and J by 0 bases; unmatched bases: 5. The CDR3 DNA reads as TGTGCCAGCAGCAGAGACAGGGGGGTCTCCTACGAGCAGTACTTC. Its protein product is CASSRDRGVSYEQYF.

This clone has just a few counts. This CDR3 is CASRRLEDGGDTEAFF. In DNA form, the CDR3 reads TGTGCCAGCAGGAGACTAGAAGACGGAGGGGACACTGAAGCTTTCTTT. The J gene is TRBJ1-1, the V gene TRBV6-4; D might be TRBD1 (5 bases). Trimming removed 6 bases from V and 3 bases from J, with 20 bases in between. CDR1 is MRHNA, CDR2 SNTAGT, per germline. This CDR3 has 16 amino acids.

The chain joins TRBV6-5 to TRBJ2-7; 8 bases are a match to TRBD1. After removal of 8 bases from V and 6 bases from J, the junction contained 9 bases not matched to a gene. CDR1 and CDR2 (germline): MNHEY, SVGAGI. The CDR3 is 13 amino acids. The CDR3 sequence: CASLTPGGGEQYF. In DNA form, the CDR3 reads TGTGCCAGCCTTACCCCAGGGGGCGGCGAGCAGTACTTC.

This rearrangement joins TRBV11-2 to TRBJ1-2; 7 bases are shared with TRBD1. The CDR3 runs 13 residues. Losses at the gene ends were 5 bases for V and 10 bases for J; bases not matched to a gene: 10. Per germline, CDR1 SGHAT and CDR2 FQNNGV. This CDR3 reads CASSLRGQPNYTF. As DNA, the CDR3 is TGTGCCAGCAGCCTAAGGGGACAGCCCAACTACACCTTC.

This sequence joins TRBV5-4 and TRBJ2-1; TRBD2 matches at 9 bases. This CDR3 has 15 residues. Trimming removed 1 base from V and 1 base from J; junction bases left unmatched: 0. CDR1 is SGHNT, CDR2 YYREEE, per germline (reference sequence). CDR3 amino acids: CASSLLAGSYNEQFF. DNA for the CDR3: TGTGCCAGCAGCTTGCTAGCGGGATCCTACAATGAGCAGTTCTTC.

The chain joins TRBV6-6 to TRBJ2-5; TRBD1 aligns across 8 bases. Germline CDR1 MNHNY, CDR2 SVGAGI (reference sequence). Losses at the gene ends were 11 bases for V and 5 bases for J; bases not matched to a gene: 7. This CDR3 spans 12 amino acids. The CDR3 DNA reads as TGTGCCGCCGGACAGGGCTGGGAGACCCAGTACTTC. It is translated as CAAGQGWETQYF.

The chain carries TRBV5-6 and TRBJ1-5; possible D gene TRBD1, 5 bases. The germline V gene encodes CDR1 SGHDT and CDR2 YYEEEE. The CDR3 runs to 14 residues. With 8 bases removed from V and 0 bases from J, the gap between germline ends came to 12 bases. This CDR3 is CARRQRYSNQPQHF. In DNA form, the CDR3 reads TGTGCCAGGAGACAGAGGTATAGCAATCAGCCCCAGCATTTT. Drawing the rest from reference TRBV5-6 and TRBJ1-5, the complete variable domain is DAGVTQSPTHLIKTRGQQVTLRCSPKSGHDTVSWYQQALGQGPQFIFQYYEEEERQRGNFPDRFSGHQFPNYSSELNVNALLLGDSALYLCARRQRYSNQPQHFGDGTRLSIL.

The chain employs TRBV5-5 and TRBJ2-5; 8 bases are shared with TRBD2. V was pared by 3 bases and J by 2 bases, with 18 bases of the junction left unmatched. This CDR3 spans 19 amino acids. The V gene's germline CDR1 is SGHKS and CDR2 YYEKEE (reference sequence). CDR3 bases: TGTGCCAGCAGCTGGGGGGTGATGGGCTCGGTAGCGGGACAAGAGACCCAGTACTTC. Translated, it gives CASSWGVMGSVAGQETQYF.

CDR3 residues: CASSRLVAPGFGNTIYF. The CDR3 nucleotides read TGTGCCAGCAGCCGTCTCGTAGCCCCGGGTTTTGGAAACACCATATATTTT. The chain recombines TRBV7-2 with TRBJ1-3; D call uncertain. The germline V gene has CDR1 SGHTA and CDR2 FQGNSA. CDR3 size: 17 residues. With 5 bases removed from V and 3 bases from J, the gap between germline ends came to 20 bases.

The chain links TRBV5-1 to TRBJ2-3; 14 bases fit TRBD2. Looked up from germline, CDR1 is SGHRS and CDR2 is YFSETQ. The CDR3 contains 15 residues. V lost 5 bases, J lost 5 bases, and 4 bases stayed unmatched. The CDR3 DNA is TGCGCCAGCAGGATGACTAGCGGGAGGGGAGATACGCAGTATTTT. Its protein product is CASRMTSGRGDTQYF.

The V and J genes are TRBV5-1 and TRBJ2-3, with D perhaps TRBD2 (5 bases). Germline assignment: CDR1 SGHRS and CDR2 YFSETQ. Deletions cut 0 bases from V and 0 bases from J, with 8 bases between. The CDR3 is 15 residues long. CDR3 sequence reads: CASSLGETSTDTQYF. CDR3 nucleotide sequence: TGCGCCAGCAGCTTGGGGGAGACTAGCACAGATACGCAGTATTTT.

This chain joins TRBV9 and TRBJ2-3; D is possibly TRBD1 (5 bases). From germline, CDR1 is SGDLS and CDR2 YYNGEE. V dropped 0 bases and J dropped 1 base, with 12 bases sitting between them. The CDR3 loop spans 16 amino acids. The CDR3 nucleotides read TGTGCCAGCAGCGTAGCCGGTGGCAGGGGCACAGATACGCAGTATTTT. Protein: CASSVAGGRGTDTQYF.

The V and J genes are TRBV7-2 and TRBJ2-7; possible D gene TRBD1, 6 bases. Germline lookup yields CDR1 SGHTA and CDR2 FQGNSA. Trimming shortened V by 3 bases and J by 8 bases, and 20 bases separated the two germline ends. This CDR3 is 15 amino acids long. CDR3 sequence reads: CASSFTLTGPSKQYF. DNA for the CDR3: TGTGCCAGCAGCTTCACCCTAACAGGGCCGAGTAAGCAGTACTTC.

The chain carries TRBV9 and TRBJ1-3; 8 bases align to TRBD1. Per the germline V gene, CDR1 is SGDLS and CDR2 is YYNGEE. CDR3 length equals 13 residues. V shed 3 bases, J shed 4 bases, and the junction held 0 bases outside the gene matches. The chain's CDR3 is CASSGTGGNTIYF. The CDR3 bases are TGTGCCAGCAGCGGGACAGGGGGAAACACCATATATTTT. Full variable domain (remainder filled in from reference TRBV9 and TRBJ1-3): DSGVTQTPKHLITATGQRVTLRCSPRSGDLSVYWYQQSLDQGLQFLIQYYNGEERAKGNILERFSAQQFPDLHSELNLSSLELGDSALYFCASSGTGGNTIYFGEGSWLTVV.

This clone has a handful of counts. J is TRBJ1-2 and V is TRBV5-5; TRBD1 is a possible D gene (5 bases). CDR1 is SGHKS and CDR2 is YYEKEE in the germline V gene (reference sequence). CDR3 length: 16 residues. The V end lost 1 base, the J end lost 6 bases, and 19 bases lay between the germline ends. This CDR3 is CASSLYAEEGTDGYTF. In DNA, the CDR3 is TGTGCCAGCAGCTTGTATGCAGAGGAGGGGACGGATGGCTACACCTTC.